A single T cell receptor (beta chain) is shown here with its context. These data come from a study of T cell changes during pregnancy in multiple sclerosis. Profiling relied on immunoSEQ multiplex PCR, and the TCRdb table lists in-frame clones only, not all of them. The repertoire holds 81,000 or so clones, with about 89% as singletons. This receptor was identified in a female donor in good health, serving as a control in a pregnancy study. Some clones in this sample may be carry-over from other donors' samples. The specimen comprised PBMCs, sampled in the first trimester of pregnancy.

The CDR3 here is CASSLDRTEQYF. The CDR3 coding sequence is TGTGCCAGCAGCTTAGACAGGACAGAGCAGTACTTC. V and J are TRBV7-9 and TRBJ2-7; D possibly corresponds to TRBD1 (5 bases). The CDR3 is 12 residues long. Germline V gene sequence: CDR1 SEHNR, CDR2 FQNEAQ (reference sequence). Trimming left V 1 base short and J 7 bases short, with 8 bases between. Variable domain in full (rest from reference TRBV7-9 and TRBJ2-7): DTGVSQNPRHKITKRGQNVTFRCDPISEHNRLYWYRQTLGQGPEFLTYFQNEAQLEKSRLLSDRFSAERPKGSFSTLEIQRTEQGDSAMYLCASSLDRTEQYFGPGTRLTVT.